This TCR beta chain was identified during a study of CD8 T cells in Susac syndrome. RNA in amounts of about 0.5 to 1 ug was reverse transcribed with random hexamers. Coverage of TCR beta CDR3 amplification by immunoSEQ multiplex PCR extended to 54 Vbeta and 13 Jbeta. Via MiXCR, TCRdb re-called the immunoSEQ multiplex PCR reads, giving one row per CDR3 protein. This sample has roughly 120,000 distinct CDR3 sequences, with 94% found just once. This CDR3 contains 17 residues. V shed 3 bases and J 8 bases; nucleotides not matched to a gene: 20. Germline V CDR1 and CDR2: DFQATT, SNEGSKA (reference sequence). Patients with stable or active relapsing-remitting disease, all of them treatment-naive, made up the multiple sclerosis controls.

The chain joins TRBV20-1 to TRBJ2-3; TRBD2 agrees at 7 bases. Sequenced material: CD4+ T cells from PBMCs. The receptor was isolated from a human donor with multiple sclerosis. As DNA, the CDR3 is TGCAGTGCTAGGAAAGGGGAGGGGAGTCGGTACAGATCTACGCAGTATTTT. The encoded protein is CSARKGEGSRYRSTQYF.